The 7 T cell receptor beta chains below were found in one sample sequenced in a study of T cell responses to AZD1222 COVID-19 vaccine. TCRdb keeps only in-frame clones here, not all; method: immunoSEQ multiplex PCR. The data contain under 150,000 clones, roughly 89% of them singletons. Sequences were derived from peripheral blood, sampled on day 0 of MenACWY control vaccination. The origin of the receptors is an adult in good health.

The chain couples TRBV30 to TRBJ2-2; D is unresolved. The germline V gene has CDR1 GTSNPN and CDR2 SVGIG (reference sequence). CDR3 length: 12 amino acids. V was shortened by 2 bases and J by 6 bases, with 7 bases between the two germline ends. The CDR3 reads CAWSWLSGELFF. The DNA for the CDR3 is TGTGCCTGGAGTTGGTTATCCGGGGAGCTGTTTTTT.

The CDR3: CASRAGTSGRGDNEQFF. For the CDR3, the DNA is TGTGCCAGCAGGGCCGGGACTAGCGGGAGGGGGGACAATGAGCAGTTCTTC. V gene TRBV6-4 combines with J gene TRBJ2-1; TRBD2 matches 16 bases. Germline V gene data show CDR1 as MRHNA and CDR2 as SNTAGT. This CDR3 is 17 amino acids long. Losses at the gene ends were 6 bases for V and 5 bases for J; bases not matched to a gene: 7.

V and J are TRBV7-2 and TRBJ2-1, with TRBD2 as a possible D gene (6 bases). The CDR3 length is 19 residues. Germline V gene lookup returns CDR1 SGHTA and CDR2 FQGNSA. The germline V and J ends were trimmed by 1 base and 0 bases, with 19 bases remaining between them. The CDR3 loop is CASSLVGFRGRRSYNEQFF. For the CDR3, the DNA is TGTGCCAGCAGCTTAGTCGGGTTTCGGGGGAGGCGCTCCTACAATGAGCAGTTCTTC.

The rearrangement uses TRBV10-1 and TRBJ1-6; no firm D call. V gave up 0 bases and J gave up 4 bases, with 16 bases separating them. CDR3 length: 18 residues. The V gene's germline CDR1 is WNHNN and CDR2 SYGVQD (reference sequence). Here the CDR3 reads CASSESFRAEVYNSPLHF. In nucleotides, the CDR3 is TGCGCCAGCAGTGAGTCTTTTAGGGCAGAGGTTTATAATTCACCCCTCCACTTT.

The chain recombines TRBV13 with TRBJ1-3; D might be TRBD1 (6 bases). CDR1 is PRHDT, CDR2 FYEKMQ, per germline (reference sequence). The CDR3 has 16 residues. V lost 10 bases and J lost 4, with 23 bases in between. Here the CDR3 reads CATTPSSAGEGNTIYF. The CDR3 DNA reads TGTGCCACCACCCCATCTTCCGCAGGGGAAGGAAACACCATATATTTT.

This rearrangement joins TRBV18 to TRBJ2-7; TRBD1 aligns across 7 bases. In germline, CDR1 is KGHSH, CDR2 LQKENI. V shed 3 bases and J 2 bases; nucleotides not matched to a gene: 4. The CDR3 totals 14 residues. The CDR3 DNA reads as TGTGCCAGCTCACCCCCGGGACAGCCCTACGAGCAGTACTTC. It specifies CASSPPGQPYEQYF. The full variable domain, with the rest looked up from reference TRBV18 and TRBJ2-7, is NAGVMQNPRHLVRRRGQEARLRCSPMKGHSHVYWYRQLPEEGLKFMVYLQKENIIDESGMPKERFSAEFPKEGPSILRIQQVVRGDSAAYFCASSPPGQPYEQYFGPGTRLTVT.

This rearrangement joins TRBV7-9 to TRBJ2-7; weak D call: TRBD1 (5 bases). The V gene's germline CDR1 is SEHNR and CDR2 FQNEAQ (reference sequence). Deletions cut 3 bases from V and 6 bases from J, with 18 bases between. The CDR3 runs to 15 residues. The CDR3 nucleotides read TGTGCCAGCAGCTTCGCCAGGGCCACTGTTGCCGAGCAGTACTTC. Amino acids: CASSFARATVAEQYF. The whole variable domain, remainder taken from reference TRBV7-9 and TRBJ2-7, is DTGVSQNPRHKITKRGQNVTFRCDPISEHNRLYWYRQTLGQGPEFLTYFQNEAQLEKSRLLSDRFSAERPKGSFSTLEIQRTEQGDSAMYLCASSFARATVAEQYFGPGTRLTVT.